One T cell receptor (beta chain) is described in this entry. These data come from a study of T cell responses to AZD1222 COVID-19 vaccine. V gave up 3 bases and J gave up 0 bases, with 0 bases separating them. CDR1 LNHDA and CDR2 SQIVND come from the germline V gene (reference sequence). The length of the CDR3 is 13 residues. Using immunoSEQ multiplex PCR, the repertoire was profiled, and TCRdb retains in-frame clones only, with some absent. The table shows under 150,000 clones, with 85% to 95% occurring only once. This sequence originates from an adult who received the AZD1222 COVID-19 vaccine. Sequenced material: peripheral blood, taken 28 days after the second AZD1222 dose. The V gene is TRBV19, the J gene TRBJ2-6, with D uncertain. The CDR3 here is CASSISGANVLTF. Written as DNA, the CDR3 is TGTGCCAGTAGTATCTCTGGGGCCAACGTCCTGACTTTC.